The 23 T cell receptor beta chains listed next were all sequenced from one sample in a study of a mutant IDH1 vaccine in newly diagnosed glioma. This sample's time point: baseline, week 1 (first vaccination visit). Treatment described: pre-vaccination baseline after standard-of-care therapy. The protocol was immunoSEQ multiplex PCR, while the TCRdb copy is restricted to in-frame clones and leaves out a portion. This table has about 34,000 clones, around 80% appearing once. Source: peripheral blood mononuclear cells (PBMCs), taken from a glioma patient treated with radiotherapy, temozolomide or both. These receptors were obtained from a man aged 50 or older with glioma. Some clones in this sample may be carry-over from other donors' samples.

V is TRBV7-8 and J is TRBJ2-7; D call uncertain. Germline-derived CDR1 and CDR2 are SGHVS and FQNEAQ. Trimming removed 0 bases from V and 3 bases from J, with 6 bases in between. The CDR3 covers 13 residues. The CDR3 DNA follows: TGTGCCAGCAGCTTAGCGGACGGCTACGAGCAGTACTTC. Residues: CASSLADGYEQYF.

This chain links TRBV30 with TRBJ1-2; D perhaps matches TRBD1 (5 bases). CDR1 and CDR2 from the germline V gene are GTSNPN and SVGIG (reference sequence). The V end lost 1 base, the J end lost 4 bases, and 7 bases lay between the germline ends. The CDR3 length is 12 residues. CDR3 protein: CAWSGGAYGYTF. The CDR3 DNA is TGTGCCTGGAGTGGCGGGGCCTATGGCTACACCTTC.

This chain connects TRBV29-1 to TRBJ1-4; D is unclear. CDR3 length: 10 residues. V gave up 5 bases and J gave up 5 bases, with 3 bases separating them. Germline V gene sequence: CDR1 SQVTM, CDR2 ANQGSEA. CDR3 in amino acids: CSVQNEKLFF. The CDR3 DNA reads TGCAGCGTTCAAAATGAAAAACTGTTTTTT.

This clone is labeled medium-sized. The chain couples TRBV7-8 to TRBJ2-2; D may be TRBD2 (6 bases). V lost 0 bases and J lost 2, with 7 bases in between. CDR3 length: 15 residues. Germline values: CDR1 SGHVS, CDR2 FQNEAQ. In DNA form, the CDR3 reads TGTGCCAGCAGCTTAGCAGGGACTAACACCGGGGAGCTGTTTTTT. Translated, it gives CASSLAGTNTGELFF. Variable domain in full (rest from reference TRBV7-8 and TRBJ2-2): GAGVSQSPRYKVAKRGQDVALRCDPISGHVSLFWYQQALGQGPEFLTYFQNEAQLDKSGLPSDRFFAERPEGSVSTLKIQRTQQEDSAVYLCASSLAGTNTGELFFGEGSRLTVL.

The chain employs TRBV6-6 and TRBJ1-3; D possibly corresponds to TRBD1 (5 bases). The CDR3 runs 14 residues. CDR1 and CDR2 (germline): MNHNY, SVGAGI (reference sequence). Trimming pared 7 bases from V and 2 bases from J, leaving 12 bases between. CDR3 nucleotides: TGTGCCAGCACCCCCCCAGGGACTGGAAACACCATATATTTT. It specifies CASTPPGTGNTIYF.

The CDR3 reads CASSIVGSGSPLHF. In nucleotides, the CDR3 is TGTGCCAGTAGTATAGTAGGGTCTGGCTCACCCCTCCACTTT. The chain carries TRBV19 and TRBJ1-6; D unclear. The CDR3 is 14 amino acids. The V end lost 1 base, the J end lost 10 bases, and 11 bases lay between the germline ends. Per the germline V gene, CDR1 is LNHDA and CDR2 is SQIVND (reference sequence).

This chain uses TRBV19 with TRBJ2-2; 9 bases map to TRBD1. CDR1 and CDR2 from the germline V gene are LNHDA and SQIVND (reference sequence). The CDR3 spans 15 residues. Trimming took 4 bases from V and 5 from J; bases not matched to a gene: 5. Here the CDR3 DNA reads TGTGCCAGTAGTAGAGGGGACAGGGCGACCGGGGAGCTGTTTTTT. It codes for CASSRGDRATGELFF. Full variable domain (outside the CDR3, taken from reference TRBV19 and TRBJ2-2): DGGITQSPKYLFRKEGQNVTLSCEQNLNHDAMYWYRQDPGQGLRLIYYSQIVNDFQKGDIAEGYSVSREKKESFPLTVTSAQKNPTAFYLCASSRGDRATGELFFGEGSRLTVL.

The genes are TRBV4-3 and TRBJ1-1, with D possibly TRBD1 on 5 matching bases. The CDR3 covers 13 residues. V gave up 5 bases and J gave up 1 base, with 8 bases separating them. CDR1 and CDR2 from the germline V gene are LGHNA and YSLEER. CDR3 nucleotide sequence: TGCGCCAGCAGCGGGACGGCGAACACTGAAGCTTTCTTT. It specifies CASSGTANTEAFF.

The J gene is TRBJ2-7, the V gene TRBV4-3; 11 positions agree with TRBD2. The CDR3 runs to 17 residues. Germline V CDR1 and CDR2: LGHNA, YSLEER. J was trimmed by 0 bases and V by 0 bases; bases with no gene match: 4. CDR3 region: CASSQERGLAASYEQYF. The DNA of the CDR3 is TGCGCCAGCAGCCAAGAGAGGGGACTAGCGGCCTCCTACGAGCAGTACTTC.

The count of this clone is one. The chain is built from TRBV10-3 and TRBJ2-7, with D hard to call. The CDR3 extends over 15 amino acids. CDR1 is ENHRY and CDR2 is SYGVKD in the germline V gene. Trimming left V 4 bases short and J 3 bases short, with 16 bases between. The CDR3 nucleotides read TGTGCCATCAGTGGGGGAAGAGGAGTTAGCTACGAGCAGTACTTC. Translated, it gives CAISGGRGVSYEQYF.

This clone is a singleton in its sample. The chain uses TRBV6-1 and TRBJ1-6; tentatively, D is TRBD1 (6 bases). Germline V gene lookup returns CDR1 MNHNS and CDR2 SASEGT. Trimming removed 8 bases from V and 9 bases from J, with 11 bases in between. The CDR3 is 12 residues long. The CDR3 DNA follows: TGTGCCAGCGGCAGGGGTGGTTCACCCCTCCACTTT. It specifies CASGRGGSPLHF.

This clone was detected a few times. V usage is TRBV4-1 and J usage is TRBJ1-6, with D tentatively TRBD1 (5 bases). Trimming took off 7 bases at V and 6 bases at J, with 13 bases between the two ends. This CDR3 region has 14 residues. Per the germline V gene, CDR1 is MGHRA and CDR2 is YSYEKL. This CDR3 reads CASTSFGGNSPLHF. The DNA of the CDR3 is TGCGCCAGCACCTCTTTTGGGGGTAATTCACCCCTCCACTTT.

J is TRBJ2-6 and V is TRBV5-6; D ambiguous. V gave up 4 bases and J gave up 0 bases, with 14 bases separating them. The germline V gene encodes CDR1 SGHDT and CDR2 YYEEEE. The CDR3 totals 17 residues. The CDR3 sequence: CASSLWVELSGANVLTF. Written as DNA, the CDR3 is TGTGCCAGCAGCCTATGGGTCGAACTCTCTGGGGCCAACGTCCTGACTTTC.

This clone was detected a few times. This chain links TRBV28 with TRBJ1-5; D remains unclear. V gave up 6 bases and J gave up 5 bases, with 17 bases separating them. Per germline, CDR1 MDHEN and CDR2 SYDVKM. CDR3 length equals 15 residues. CDR3 region: CASSHDSRMYQPQHF. As DNA, the CDR3 is TGTGCCAGCAGCCACGACTCCCGGATGTATCAGCCCCAGCATTTT.

The chain recombines TRBV5-6 with TRBJ1-1, with D possibly TRBD1 on 6 matching bases. The CDR3 has 12 amino acids. Germline CDR1 is SGHDT and CDR2 is YYEEEE. V lost 4 bases, J lost 6 bases, and 10 bases lay in between. The CDR3 is CASSHNRAEAFF. CDR3 bases: TGTGCCAGCAGCCACAACAGGGCTGAAGCTTTCTTT.

V and J are TRBV2 and TRBJ2-1; 10 bases match TRBD2. Losses at the gene ends were 5 bases for V and 4 bases for J; bases not matched to a gene: 8. Germline loops: CDR1 SNHLY, CDR2 FYNNEI. CDR3 size: 16 residues. In DNA, the CDR3 is TGTGCCAGCAGTTTCCCTACTAGCGGGGATTACAATGAGCAGTTCTTC. Protein sequence: CASSFPTSGDYNEQFF. The full variable domain, in which reference TRBV2 and TRBJ2-1 provide the parts outside the CDR3, is EPEVTQTPSHQVTQMGQEVILRCVPISNHLYFYWYRQILGQKVEFLVSFYNNEISEKSEIFDDQFSVERPDGSNFTLKIRSTKLEDSAMYFCASSFPTSGDYNEQFFGPGTRLTVL.

The genes are TRBV2 and TRBJ2-7; D ambiguous. Germline V gene sequence: CDR1 SNHLY, CDR2 FYNNEI. Trimming pared 4 bases from V and 3 bases from J, leaving 13 bases between. This CDR3 is 14 amino acids long. DNA for the CDR3: TGTGCCAGCAGTGTTCGGCGGATCTACTACGAGCAGTACTTC. It specifies CASSVRRIYYEQYF.

The genes are TRBV5-1 and TRBJ2-7; D call uncertain. Germline V gene data show CDR1 as SGHRS and CDR2 as YFSETQ. The length of the CDR3 is 13 residues. Trimming removed 6 bases at V and 5 bases at J, with 15 bases between. CDR3 protein: CASMGIPNHEQYF. The DNA of the CDR3 is TGCGCCAGCATGGGAATTCCAAATCACGAGCAGTACTTC.

CDR3 residues: CASRISGTGQDVYEQYF. The CDR3 DNA is TGTGCCAGTAGGATATCGGGGACTGGACAGGATGTCTACGAGCAGTACTTC. J is TRBJ2-7 and V is TRBV19; maybe TRBD1 (7 bases). Trimming cost V 6 bases and J 3 bases, with 24 bases left between them. The CDR3 is 17 residues long. The germline V gene encodes CDR1 LNHDA and CDR2 SQIVND (reference sequence).

The chain links TRBV5-1 to TRBJ2-1, with D possibly matching TRBD2 (5 bases). Germline values: CDR1 SGHRS, CDR2 YFSETQ. V was shortened by 2 bases and J by 0 bases, with 9 bases between the two germline ends. This CDR3 spans 15 amino acids. CDR3 residues: CASSFEGSSYNEQFF. The CDR3 DNA reads as TGCGCCAGCAGCTTTGAGGGATCCTCCTACAATGAGCAGTTCTTC. Supplemented by reference TRBV5-1 and TRBJ2-1, the full variable domain reads KAGVTQTPRYLIKTRGQQVTLSCSPISGHRSVSWYQQTPGQGLQFLFEYFSETQRNKGNFPGRFSGRQFSNSRSEMNVSTLELGDSALYLCASSFEGSSYNEQFFGPGTRLTVL.

The V call is TRBV9, the J call TRBJ1-2; 9 bases are a match to TRBD1. CDR1 and CDR2 (germline): SGDLS, YYNGEE. V trimming: 3 bases; J trimming: 7 bases; junction bases outside the gene matches: 19. The CDR3 is made up of 18 amino acids. CDR3 protein: CASSDPYAQGARSLGYTF. In DNA, the CDR3 is TGTGCCAGCAGCGATCCTTACGCACAGGGGGCGCGGTCCCTTGGCTACACCTTC.

V and J are TRBV11-3 and TRBJ1-4; 10 nucleotides agree with TRBD1. The junction had 15 bases not matched to a gene; V was cut back by 1 base and J by 7 bases. The length of the CDR3 is 19 residues. The germline CDR1 and CDR2 sequences are SGHNT and YENEEA. The CDR3 coding sequence is TGTGCCAGCAGCTTAGGCCTTCTCGCCGTTGACAGGGGGCTTGAAAAACTGTTTTTT. Protein: CASSLGLLAVDRGLEKLFF.

This clone appeared a single time. The genes are TRBV5-1 and TRBJ2-3; possibly TRBD2 for D (7 bases). Germline V lookup: CDR1 SGHRS, CDR2 YFSETQ. Trimming left V 5 bases short and J 4 bases short, with 23 bases between. The CDR3 contains 17 residues. This CDR3 is CASRPVGGGLFSDTQYF. For the CDR3, the DNA is TGCGCCAGCAGGCCGGTTGGGGGGGGCCTTTTTTCAGATACGCAGTATTTT.